The clone carrying this T cell receptor beta chain was recorded a few times. Its antigen is not identified. The stimulus was an HIV-1 Gag 15-mer peptide pool, around 1.1 ug/peptide/mL. Memory cells lacking CD40L and CD69 with high CD45RO were sorted. This sample was taken from a study of persistence of HIV-infected CD4 T cells. Turning to the study itself: CD4+ T cells responding to CMV or HIV-1 Gag were isolated. Suppressive ART had lasted a median of around eight years.

Study-level results: TCR oligoclonality correlated with proviral oligoclonality in the same sorted populations.

The immunoSEQ assay was version 4, run in survey mode. Profiled with immunoSEQ multiplex PCR; TCRdb holds only in-frame clones, not every one. Of roughly 35,000 clones in the sample, 75% to 85% were seen once. This CDR3 region has 12 residues. Germline V gene data show CDR1 as SGHNT and CDR2 as YYREEE (reference sequence). Deletions cut 4 bases from V and 5 bases from J, with 9 bases between. This receptor was taken from an adult with HIV. The donor label of this sample is uncertain. The V gene is TRBV5-4, the J gene TRBJ1-1; the D is unclear. Source: cultured CD4+ T cells from PBMCs, taken from a patient who received antiretroviral therapy. CDR3 coding DNA: TGTGCCAGCAGCCAGACGGGAACTGAAGCTTTCTTT. This translates into CASSQTGTEAFF.